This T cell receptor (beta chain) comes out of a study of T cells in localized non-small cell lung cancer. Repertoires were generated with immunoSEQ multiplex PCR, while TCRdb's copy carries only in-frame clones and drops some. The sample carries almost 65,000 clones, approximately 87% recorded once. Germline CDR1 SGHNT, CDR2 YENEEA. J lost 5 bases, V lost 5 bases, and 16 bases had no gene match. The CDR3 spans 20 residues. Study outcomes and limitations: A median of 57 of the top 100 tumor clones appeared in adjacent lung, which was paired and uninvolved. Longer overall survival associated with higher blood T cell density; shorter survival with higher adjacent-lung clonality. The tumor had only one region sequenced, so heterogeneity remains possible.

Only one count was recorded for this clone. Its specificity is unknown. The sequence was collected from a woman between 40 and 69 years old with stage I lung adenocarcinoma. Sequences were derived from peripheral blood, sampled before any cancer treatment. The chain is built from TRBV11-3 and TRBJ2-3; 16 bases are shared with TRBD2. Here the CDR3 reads CASSDTPVGTSGGAKDTQYF. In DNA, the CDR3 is TGTGCCAGCAGCGACACTCCCGTAGGGACTAGCGGGGGGGCGAAAGATACGCAGTATTTT.